This T cell receptor beta chain came from a study of early T cells in non-severe SARS-CoV-2 infection. The overall study: Chains were unpaired, as sequencing was done on bulk RNA from unsorted whole blood.

The TCR library protocol was used to attach unique molecular identifiers. These identifiers were attached to individual cDNA molecules. One entry per CDR3 protein results from TCRdb running MiXCR on the 5' RACE reads. The sample carries tens of thousands of distinct CDR3 sequences, over 10% recorded once. A word on this clonotype: Antigen specificity is unknown.

Study-level findings and limits: VDJdb matching favored anti-spike CD8 responses, missing private and CD4 specificities.

V was clipped by 6 bases and J by 7 bases, with 18 bases between them. The CDR3 has 14 amino acids. The starting material was whole blood, obtained at baseline. This chain connects TRBV12-3 or TRBV12-4 to TRBJ2-5; D unresolved. The receptor was isolated from an adult who was a healthcare worker with PCR-confirmed SARS-CoV-2 infection or an uninfected control (not recorded which). In DNA form, the CDR3 reads TGTGCCAGCAGAACTGGTCAGGACCTCGGGACCCAGTACTTC. Translation: CASRTGQDLGTQYF.